This is a list of T cell receptor beta chains from one sample in a study of blood T cell repertoires in COVID-19. TCRdb's copy holds only in-frame clones and misses some; the assay was immunoSEQ multiplex PCR. The repertoire holds about 380,000 clones, with 85% as singletons. Sequenced input: peripheral blood. The origin of the receptors is a woman between 18 and 29 years old with acute or convalescent COVID-19. The CDR3 runs from the conserved cysteine through the conserved F or W. The order of the fields is D gene, V gene, clone size, J gene, CDR3 DNA, CDR3 protein. A D gene is named only where the DNA matches it firmly. Clone size, where shown, is once, few, many, or a class for clones that have expanded.

TRBD1	TRBV2	once	TRBJ2-7	TGTGCCAGCAGCCCGGACAGGGACGAGCAGTACTTC	CASSPDRDEQYF
TRBD1	TRBV7-3	-	TRBJ1-2	TGTGCCAGCAGCCCGGGACAGGGGAGGTATGGCTACACCTTC	CASSPGQGRYGYTF
-	TRBV7-3	-	TRBJ1-1	TGTGCCAGCAGTCTAGTTGGGGCCACTGAAGCTTTCTTT	CASSLVGATEAFF
-	TRBV6-2/TRBV6-3	-	TRBJ1-2	TGTGCCAGCAGCTCTACAGGCCCTTCCTATGGCTACACCTTC	CASSSTGPSYGYTF
TRBD1	TRBV27	-	TRBJ1-2	TGTGCCAGCAGTCCTGCCTCCGACAGGGTAGAGGGCTACACCTTC	CASSPASDRVEGYTF
TRBD1	TRBV19	-	TRBJ2-7	TGTGCCAGTAGTATTAGCGCGGGACAGGGCCACGAGCAGTACTTC	CASSISAGQGHEQYF
-	TRBV6-5	few	TRBJ1-5	TGTGCCAGGACTTATAGCAATCAGCCCCAGCATTTT	CARTYSNQPQHF
-	TRBV9	-	TRBJ1-2	TGTGCCAGCAGCCCGGAACCGACAGGCGGCTATGGCTACACCTTC	CASSPEPTGGYGYTF
-	TRBV5-5	-	TRBJ2-5	TGTGCCAGCAGCTTGGAATGGTTCGGCGGGGGCTTGGAGACCCAGTACTTC	CASSLEWFGGGLETQYF
TRBD2	TRBV10-3	-	TRBJ2-1	TGTGCCATCAGTGAGGGAGCGGGAGGGCCCTCCAATGAGCAGTTCTTC	CAISEGAGGPSNEQFF
-	TRBV24-1	few	TRBJ1-2	TGTGCCACCAGTGATTTCGAGTTTGGCTACACCTTC	CATSDFEFGYTF
-	TRBV6-5	-	TRBJ1-1	TGTGCCAGCACCGCCCGGGGGGACACTGAAGCTTTCTTT	CASTARGDTEAFF
-	TRBV27	-	TRBJ2-5	TGTGCCAGCAGTCTCTCCCCGGTCGGGGGACGGGAGACCCAGTACTTC	CASSLSPVGGRETQYF
TRBD1	TRBV7-9	-	TRBJ1-1	TGTGCCAGCAGCTTACGGACAGGGGAGAACACTGAAGCTTTCTTT	CASSLRTGENTEAFF
-	TRBV29-1	once	TRBJ2-7	TGCAGCGTTGAAGATGGATCGCAGGTATCGGCCGAGCAGTACTTC	CSVEDGSQVSAEQYF
-	TRBV6-5	-	TRBJ1-1	TGTGCATTAGCCGGGTTCTCGGTGTGGACTGAAGCTTTCTTT	CALAGFSVWTEAFF
-	TRBV9	-	TRBJ2-7	TGTGCCAGCAGCGTAGTCCCAGGGGCCTACGAGCAGTACTTC	CASSVVPGAYEQYF
-	TRBV5-1	-	TRBJ1-1	TGCGCCAGCAGCTTGTCGGGGAGCATGAACACTGAAGCTTTCTTT	CASSLSGSMNTEAFF